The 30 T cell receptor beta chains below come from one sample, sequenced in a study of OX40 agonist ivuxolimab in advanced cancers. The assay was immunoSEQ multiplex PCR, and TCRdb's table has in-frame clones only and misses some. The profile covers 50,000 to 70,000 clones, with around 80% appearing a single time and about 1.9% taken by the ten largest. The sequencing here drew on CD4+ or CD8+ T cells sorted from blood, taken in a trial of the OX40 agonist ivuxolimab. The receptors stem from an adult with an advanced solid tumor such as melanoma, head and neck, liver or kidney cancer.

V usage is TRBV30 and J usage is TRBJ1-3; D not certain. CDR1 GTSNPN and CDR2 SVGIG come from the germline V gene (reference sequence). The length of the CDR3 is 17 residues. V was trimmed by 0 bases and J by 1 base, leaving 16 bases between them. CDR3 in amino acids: CAWSVPSNSRSGNTIYF. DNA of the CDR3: TGTGCCTGGAGTGTTCCCTCCAATTCCAGGTCTGGAAACACCATATATTTT.

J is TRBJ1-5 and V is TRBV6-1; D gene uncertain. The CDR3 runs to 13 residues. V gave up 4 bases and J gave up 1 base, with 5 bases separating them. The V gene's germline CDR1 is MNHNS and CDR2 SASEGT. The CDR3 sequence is CASSVGSNQPQHF. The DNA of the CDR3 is TGTGCCAGCAGTGTAGGCAGCAATCAGCCCCAGCATTTT.

The CDR3 DNA follows: TGTGCCAGCAGCGTAGATTTGGGGGTCAACACCGGGGAGCTGTTTTTT. Translating it yields CASSVDLGVNTGELFF. The rearrangement links TRBV9 to TRBJ2-2, with D possibly being TRBD1 or TRBD2 (5 bases each). This CDR3 is built from 16 residues. In germline, CDR1 is SGDLS, CDR2 YYNGEE. V was cut by 0 bases and J by 2 bases, with 11 bases left in between.

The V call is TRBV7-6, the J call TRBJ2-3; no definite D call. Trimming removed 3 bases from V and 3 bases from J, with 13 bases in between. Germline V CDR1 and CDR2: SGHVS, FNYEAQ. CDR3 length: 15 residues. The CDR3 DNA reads TGTGCCAGCAGCTTCGGGCCGTCTGGGACAGATACGCAGTATTTT. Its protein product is CASSFGPSGTDTQYF.

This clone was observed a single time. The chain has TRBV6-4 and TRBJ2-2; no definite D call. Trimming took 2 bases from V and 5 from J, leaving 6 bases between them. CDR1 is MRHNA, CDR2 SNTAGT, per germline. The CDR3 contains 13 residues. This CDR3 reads CASSDEITGELFF. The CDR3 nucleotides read TGTGCCAGCAGTGACGAAATTACCGGGGAGCTGTTTTTT.

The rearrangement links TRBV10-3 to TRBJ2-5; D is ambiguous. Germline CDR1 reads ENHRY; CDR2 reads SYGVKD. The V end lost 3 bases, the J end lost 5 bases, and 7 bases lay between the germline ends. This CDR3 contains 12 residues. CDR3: CAISEARETQYF. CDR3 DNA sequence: TGTGCCATCAGTGAAGCAAGGGAGACCCAGTACTTC.

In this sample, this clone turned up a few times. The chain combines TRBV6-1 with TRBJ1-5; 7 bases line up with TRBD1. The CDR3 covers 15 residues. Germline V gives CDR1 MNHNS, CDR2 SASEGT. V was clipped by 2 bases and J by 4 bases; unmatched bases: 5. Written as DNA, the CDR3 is TGTGCCAGCAGTGAAACAGGGGTTTCGAATCAGCCCCAGCATTTT. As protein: CASSETGVSNQPQHF.

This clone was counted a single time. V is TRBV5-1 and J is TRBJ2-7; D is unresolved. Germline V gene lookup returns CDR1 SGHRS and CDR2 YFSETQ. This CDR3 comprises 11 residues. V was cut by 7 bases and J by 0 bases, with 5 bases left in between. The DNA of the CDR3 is TGCGCCAGCCCTGCCTCCTACGAGCAGTACTTC. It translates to CASPASYEQYF.

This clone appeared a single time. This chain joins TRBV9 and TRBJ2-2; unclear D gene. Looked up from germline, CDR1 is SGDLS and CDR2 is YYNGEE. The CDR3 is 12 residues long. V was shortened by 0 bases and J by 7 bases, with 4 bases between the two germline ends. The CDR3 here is CASSVGIGELFF. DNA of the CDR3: TGTGCCAGCAGCGTAGGGATCGGGGAGCTGTTTTTT.

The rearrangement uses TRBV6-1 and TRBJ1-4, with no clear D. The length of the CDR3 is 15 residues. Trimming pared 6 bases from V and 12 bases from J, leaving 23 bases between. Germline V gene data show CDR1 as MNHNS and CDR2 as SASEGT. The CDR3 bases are TGTGCCAGCAGGGAGACGAATAAGGCAGGCTTCGAACTGTTTTTT. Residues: CASRETNKAGFELFF.

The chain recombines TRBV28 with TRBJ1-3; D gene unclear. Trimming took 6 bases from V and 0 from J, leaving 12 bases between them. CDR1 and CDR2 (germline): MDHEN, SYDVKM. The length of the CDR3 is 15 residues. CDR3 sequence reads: CASSINSNSGNTIYF. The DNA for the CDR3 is TGTGCCAGCAGCATTAACAGCAACTCTGGAAACACCATATATTTT.

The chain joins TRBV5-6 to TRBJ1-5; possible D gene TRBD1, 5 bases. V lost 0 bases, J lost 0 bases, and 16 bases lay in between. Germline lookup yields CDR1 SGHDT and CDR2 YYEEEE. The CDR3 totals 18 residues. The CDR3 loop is CASSLEGRRVDSNQPQHF. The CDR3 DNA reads TGTGCCAGCAGCTTGGAGGGACGCAGGGTGGATAGCAATCAGCCCCAGCATTTT.

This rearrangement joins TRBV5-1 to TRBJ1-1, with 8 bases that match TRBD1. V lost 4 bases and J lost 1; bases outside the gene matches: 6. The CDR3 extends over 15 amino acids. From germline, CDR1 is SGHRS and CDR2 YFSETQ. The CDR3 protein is CASSPGDRGNTEAFF. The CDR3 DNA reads TGCGCCAGCAGCCCGGGTGACAGGGGGAACACTGAAGCTTTCTTT.

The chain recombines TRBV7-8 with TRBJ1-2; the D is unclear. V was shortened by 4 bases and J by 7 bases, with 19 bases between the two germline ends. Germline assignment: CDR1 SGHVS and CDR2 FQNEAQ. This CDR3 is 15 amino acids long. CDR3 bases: TGTGCCAGCAGCTCAGGAGGACCGGCAGATTTTGGCTACACCTTC. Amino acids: CASSSGGPADFGYTF. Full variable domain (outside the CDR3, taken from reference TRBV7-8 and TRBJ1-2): GAGVSQSPRYKVAKRGQDVALRCDPISGHVSLFWYQQALGQGPEFLTYFQNEAQLDKSGLPSDRFFAERPEGSVSTLKIQRTQQEDSAVYLCASSSGGPADFGYTFGSGTRLTVV.

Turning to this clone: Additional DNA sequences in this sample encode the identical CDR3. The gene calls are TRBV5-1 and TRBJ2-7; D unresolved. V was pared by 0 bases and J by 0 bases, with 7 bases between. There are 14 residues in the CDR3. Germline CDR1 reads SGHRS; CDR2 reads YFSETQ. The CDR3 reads CASSLGSVSYEQYF. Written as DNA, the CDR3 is TGCGCCAGCAGCTTGGGTAGTGTCTCCTACGAGCAGTACTTC.

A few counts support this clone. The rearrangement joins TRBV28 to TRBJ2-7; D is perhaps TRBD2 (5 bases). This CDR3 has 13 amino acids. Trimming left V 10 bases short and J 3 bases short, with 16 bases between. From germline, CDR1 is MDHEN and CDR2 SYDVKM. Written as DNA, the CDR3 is TGTGCCACCTTTAGGAGCGGATACTACGAGCAGTACTTC. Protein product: CATFRSGYYEQYF.

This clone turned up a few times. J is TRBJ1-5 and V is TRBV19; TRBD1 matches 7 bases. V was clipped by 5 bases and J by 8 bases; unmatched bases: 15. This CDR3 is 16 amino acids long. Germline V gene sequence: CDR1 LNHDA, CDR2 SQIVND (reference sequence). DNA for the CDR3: TGTGCCAGTAGTGCGTACCCCGGGACAGAAGGGAAGCCCCAGCATTTT. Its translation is CASSAYPGTEGKPQHF.

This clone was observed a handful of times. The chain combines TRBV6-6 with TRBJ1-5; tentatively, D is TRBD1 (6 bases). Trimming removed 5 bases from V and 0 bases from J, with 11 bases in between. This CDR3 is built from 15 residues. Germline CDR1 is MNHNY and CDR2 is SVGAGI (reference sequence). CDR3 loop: CASSVGQPSNQPQHF. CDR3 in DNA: TGTGCCAGCAGTGTAGGACAGCCTAGCAATCAGCCCCAGCATTTT.

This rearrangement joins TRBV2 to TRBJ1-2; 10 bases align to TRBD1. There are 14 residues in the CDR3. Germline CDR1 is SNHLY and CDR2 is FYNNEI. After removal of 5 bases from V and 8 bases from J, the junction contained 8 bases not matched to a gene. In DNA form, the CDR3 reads TGTGCCAGCAGTTACGGACAGGGGGTTGGGGGCTACACCTTC. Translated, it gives CASSYGQGVGGYTF.

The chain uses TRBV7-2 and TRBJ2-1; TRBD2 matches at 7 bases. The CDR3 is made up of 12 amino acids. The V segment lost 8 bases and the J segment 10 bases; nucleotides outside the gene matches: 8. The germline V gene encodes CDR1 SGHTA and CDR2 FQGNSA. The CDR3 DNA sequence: TGTGCCAGCGGCCCGGGAGGAGACGAGCAGTTCTTC. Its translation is CASGPGGDEQFF.

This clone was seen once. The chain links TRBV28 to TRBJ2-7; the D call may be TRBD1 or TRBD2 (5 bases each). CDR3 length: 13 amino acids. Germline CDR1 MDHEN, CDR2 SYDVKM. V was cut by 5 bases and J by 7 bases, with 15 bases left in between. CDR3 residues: CASSRDVGGEQYF. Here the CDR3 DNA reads TGTGCCAGCAGTAGGGACGTTGGGGGAGAGCAGTACTTC.

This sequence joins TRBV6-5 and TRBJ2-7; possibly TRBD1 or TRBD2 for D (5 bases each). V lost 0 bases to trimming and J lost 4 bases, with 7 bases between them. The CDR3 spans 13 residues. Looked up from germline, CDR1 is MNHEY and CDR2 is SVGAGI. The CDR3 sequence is CASSYSGPYEQYF. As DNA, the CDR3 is TGTGCCAGCAGTTACTCGGGACCTTACGAGCAGTACTTC.

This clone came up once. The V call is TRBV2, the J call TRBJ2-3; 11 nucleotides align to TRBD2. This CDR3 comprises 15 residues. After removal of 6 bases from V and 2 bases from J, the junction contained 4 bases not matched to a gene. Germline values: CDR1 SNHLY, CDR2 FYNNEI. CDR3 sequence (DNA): TGTGCCAGCAGCCTACTAGCGGGGGCCACAGATACGCAGTATTTT. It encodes CASSLLAGATDTQYF.

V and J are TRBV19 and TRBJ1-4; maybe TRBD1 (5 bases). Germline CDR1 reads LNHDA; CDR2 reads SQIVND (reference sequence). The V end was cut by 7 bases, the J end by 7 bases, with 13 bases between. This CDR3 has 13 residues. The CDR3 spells CASIRGVGEKLFF. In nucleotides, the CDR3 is TGTGCCAGTATAAGGGGCGTCGGTGAAAAACTGTTTTTT.

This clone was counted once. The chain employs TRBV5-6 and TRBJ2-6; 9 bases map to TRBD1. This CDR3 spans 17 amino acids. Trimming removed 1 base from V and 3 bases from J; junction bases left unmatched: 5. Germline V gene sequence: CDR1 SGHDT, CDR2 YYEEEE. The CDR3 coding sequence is TGTGCCAGCAGCTTGACAGGGGGCGGTGATGGGGCCAACGTCCTGACTTTC. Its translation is CASSLTGGGDGANVLTF.

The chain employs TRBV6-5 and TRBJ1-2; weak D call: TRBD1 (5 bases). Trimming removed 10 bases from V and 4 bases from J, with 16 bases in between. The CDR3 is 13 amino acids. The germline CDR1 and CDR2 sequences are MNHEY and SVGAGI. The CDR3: CATAGLSGYGYTF. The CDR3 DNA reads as TGTGCCACCGCAGGGTTATCGGGCTATGGCTACACCTTC.

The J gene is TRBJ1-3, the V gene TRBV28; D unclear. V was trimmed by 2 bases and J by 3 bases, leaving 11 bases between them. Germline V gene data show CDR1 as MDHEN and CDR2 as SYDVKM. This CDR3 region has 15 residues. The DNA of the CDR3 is TGTGCCAGCAGTTTAACATTTGGGATTGGAAACACCATATATTTT. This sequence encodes CASSLTFGIGNTIYF.

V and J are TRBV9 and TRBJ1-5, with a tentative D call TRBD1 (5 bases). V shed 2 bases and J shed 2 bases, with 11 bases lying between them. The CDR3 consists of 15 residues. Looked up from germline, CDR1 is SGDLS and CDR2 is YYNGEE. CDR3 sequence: CASSVGGTGNQPQHF. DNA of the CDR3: TGTGCCAGCAGCGTTGGGGGAACGGGCAATCAGCCCCAGCATTTT.

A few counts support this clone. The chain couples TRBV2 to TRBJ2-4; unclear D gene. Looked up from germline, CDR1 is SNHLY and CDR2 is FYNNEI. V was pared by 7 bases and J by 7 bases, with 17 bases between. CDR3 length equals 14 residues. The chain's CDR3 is CASNFHGSGNIQYF. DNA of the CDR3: TGTGCCAGCAACTTCCACGGTTCCGGGAACATTCAGTACTTC. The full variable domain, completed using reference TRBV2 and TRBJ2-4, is EPEVTQTPSHQVTQMGQEVILRCVPISNHLYFYWYRQILGQKVEFLVSFYNNEISEKSEIFDDQFSVERPDGSNFTLKIRSTKLEDSAMYFCASNFHGSGNIQYFGAGTRLSVL.

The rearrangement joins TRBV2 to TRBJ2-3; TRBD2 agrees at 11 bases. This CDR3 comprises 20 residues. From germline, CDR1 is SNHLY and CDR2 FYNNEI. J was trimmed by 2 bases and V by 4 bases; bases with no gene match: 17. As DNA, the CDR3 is TGTGCCAGCAGTGGATCTCTCCCGGGACTAGCGGAGAGGATCACAGATACGCAGTATTTT. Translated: CASSGSLPGLAERITDTQYF.